The 24 T cell receptor beta chains below all came from one sample that was sequenced in a study of vaccination effects on CD4 cells after COVID-19 (dated by TCRdb to between 2022 and 2023). To identify antigen-specific CD4+ T cell clonotypes by their expansion, the ViraFEST assay first stimulated PBMC with viral peptide pools and then applied TCR sequencing. After around 10 days of culture, CD4+ T cells were isolated with the EasySep CD4+ T cell isolation kit. Healthy vaccine recipients had no prior SARS-CoV-2 infection, confirmed by negative nucleocapsid antibodies before and after vaccination. Their antigens are not known. Receptors were amplified or captured by the immunoSEQ multiplex PCR assay. Sourced from immuneACCESS, this table was stored by TCRdb with only in-frame sequences that have V and J called. A share of the clones is absent; for the studies checked, an unresolved V gene accounts for under half, and the remainder has no known explanation. This sample holds some 22,000 clones; approximately 70% were observed only once. The leading ten clones occupy about 5% of the sample.

Sequenced here: CD4+ T cells from PBMCs cultured with SARS-CoV-2 spike peptides, sampled before COVID-19 vaccination. The cell subset or site label corresponds to: SARS-CoV-2 spike overlapping peptide pool stimulation. The receptors shown here come from a human donor who received a COVID-19 vaccine.

The chain uses TRBV10-3 and TRBJ2-5, with D perhaps given as TRBD1 or TRBD2 (5 bases each). The V end lost 1 base, the J end lost 2 bases, and 11 bases lay between the germline ends. The CDR3 spans 15 residues. The germline V gene has CDR1 ENHRY and CDR2 SYGVKD. CDR3: CAISEWGKGQETQYF. The DNA for the CDR3 is TGTGCCATCAGTGAGTGGGGGAAGGGGCAAGAGACCCAGTACTTC.

The chain recombines TRBV10-2 with TRBJ2-3; the D call may be TRBD1 or TRBD2 (8 bases each). The CDR3 length is 17 residues. CDR1 is WSHSY, CDR2 SAAADI, per germline. Trimming removed 6 bases from V and 5 bases from J, with 24 bases in between. CDR3 nucleotides: TGCGCCAGCAGCCCACAGGGGGTGGGGACTAGTAGAGATACGCAGTATTTT. Translated: CASSPQGVGTSRDTQYF.

CDR3 nucleotides: TGCGCCAGCAGCCCAAGGACACTTTCCGGGTATAGCAATCAGCCCCAGCATTTT. This translates into CASSPRTLSGYSNQPQHF. The J gene is TRBJ1-5, the V gene TRBV4-1, with D possibly TRBD1 on 5 matching bases. The germline gives CDR1 MGHRA, CDR2 YSYEKL. The germline V and J ends were trimmed by 4 bases and 0 bases, with 19 bases remaining between them. The CDR3 is 18 residues long.

The chain joins TRBV5-1 to TRBJ2-5; no firm D call. The CDR3 is made up of 15 amino acids. V dropped 0 bases and J dropped 5 bases, with 14 bases sitting between them. CDR1 and CDR2 from the germline V gene are SGHRS and YFSETQ. The CDR3 region has the DNA TGCGCCAGCAGCTTGGAGTTGACACCGCGGGAGACCCAGTACTTC. As protein: CASSLELTPRETQYF.

V and J are TRBV10-1 and TRBJ2-3; 9 bases are a match to TRBD2. From germline, CDR1 is WNHNN and CDR2 SYGVQD (reference sequence). The CDR3 runs 15 residues. V shed 2 bases and J 4 bases; nucleotides not matched to a gene: 4. In nucleotides, the CDR3 is TGCGCCAGCAGTGAGCGGCGGGGGGGCGCAGATACGCAGTATTTT. It codes for CASSERRGGADTQYF.

The chain links TRBV11-2 to TRBJ2-2, with D perhaps given as TRBD1 or TRBD2 (5 bases each). V shed 4 bases and J shed 2 bases, with 17 bases lying between them. Per germline, CDR1 SGHAT and CDR2 FQNNGV. CDR3 size: 17 residues. CDR3 sequence reads: CASSSRRDRLNTGELFF. CDR3 bases: TGTGCCAGCAGCTCACGCCGGGACCGGCTAAACACCGGGGAGCTGTTTTTT.

A few counts support this clone. The chain recombines TRBV5-1 with TRBJ2-7, with 8 bases lining up with TRBD1. This CDR3 is 15 amino acids long. The V gene's germline CDR1 is SGHRS and CDR2 YFSETQ. Germline trimming cut 0 bases from V and 4 bases from J; bases unmatched to any gene: 6. The CDR3, as DNA: TGCGCCAGCAGCTTGGGGACAGGGATGTCATACGAGCAGTACTTC. Translated: CASSLGTGMSYEQYF.

This sequence joins TRBV14 and TRBJ1-1, with a weak D call TRBD1 (6 bases). Per the germline V gene, CDR1 is SGHDN and CDR2 is FVKESK. This CDR3 is 13 amino acids long. Deletions cut 0 bases from V and 8 bases from J, with 10 bases between. DNA of the CDR3: TGTGCCAGCAGCCAAGAAGGGGGGACAGAAGCTTTCTTT. This encodes CASSQEGGTEAFF.

The rearrangement links TRBV2 to TRBJ2-2; weak D call: TRBD1 (6 bases). V lost 0 bases to trimming and J lost 1 base, with 12 bases between them. CDR1 SNHLY and CDR2 FYNNEI come from the germline V gene. CDR3 length: 17 residues. The CDR3 sequence: CASSEALRTVNTGELFF. The CDR3 nucleotides are TGTGCCAGCAGTGAAGCGCTTAGGACAGTGAACACCGGGGAGCTGTTTTTT.

The gene calls are TRBV29-1 and TRBJ2-3; 10 nucleotides line up with TRBD2. Germline trimming cut 3 bases from V and 4 bases from J; bases unmatched to any gene: 16. CDR3 size: 18 residues. CDR1 is SQVTM and CDR2 is ANQGSEA in the germline V gene. CDR3 in amino acids: CSVEPTGPSGSVADTQYF. The CDR3 nucleotides are TGCAGCGTTGAGCCCACTGGGCCTAGCGGGAGTGTCGCAGATACGCAGTATTTT.

The V gene is TRBV10-3, the J gene TRBJ2-1; D may be TRBD1 (5 bases). Germline V gene sequence: CDR1 ENHRY, CDR2 SYGVKD. V was shortened by 0 bases and J by 4 bases, with 13 bases between the two germline ends. The CDR3 extends over 16 amino acids. CDR3 bases: TGTGCCATCAGTGAGTCGGGGCACGGTTCGTACAATGAGCAGTTCTTC. Translation: CAISESGHGSYNEQFF.

The chain recombines TRBV19 with TRBJ2-1; 8 positions match TRBD2. Germline V gene data show CDR1 as LNHDA and CDR2 as SQIVND (reference sequence). The CDR3 sequence is 15 residues long. The J segment lost 13 bases and the V segment lost 5 bases, leaving 16 bases of the junction unmatched. The CDR3 DNA follows: TGTGCCAGTAGTTCGAGCGGGAGAAAACTCCTGGAACAGTTCTTC. Translating it yields CASSSSGRKLLEQFF.

The rearrangement uses TRBV27 and TRBJ2-1, with D possibly being TRBD1 or TRBD2 (5 bases each). CDR1 and CDR2 (germline): MNHEY, SMNVEV (reference sequence). The V and J ends lost 5 bases and 0 bases respectively, with 20 bases between them. This CDR3 contains 18 residues. CDR3 bases: TGTGCCAGCAGTAGAGGGATAGGGGTTTCTAGCTCCTACAATGAGCAGTTCTTC. As protein: CASSRGIGVSSSYNEQFF.

This clone was detected only a few times. J is TRBJ1-1 and V is TRBV2, with D possibly being TRBD1 (6 bases). CDR1 is SNHLY, CDR2 FYNNEI, per germline. The CDR3 is made up of 14 amino acids. Deletions cut 6 bases from V and 0 bases from J, with 11 bases between. The CDR3 DNA reads TGTGCCAGCAGGAAACAGGGTATGAACACTGAAGCTTTCTTT. Translation gives CASRKQGMNTEAFF.

This clone was seen a single time. This chain links TRBV10-3 with TRBJ2-1, with 8 positions matching TRBD2. CDR1 and CDR2 (germline): ENHRY, SYGVKD. This CDR3 is built from 13 residues. Losses at the gene ends were 10 bases for V and 8 bases for J; bases not matched to a gene: 10. The CDR3 sequence: CATLGTSSHEQFF. The CDR3 DNA is TGTGCCACCCTCGGGACTAGTTCTCATGAGCAGTTCTTC.

The V and J genes are TRBV9 and TRBJ2-3; D possibly corresponds to TRBD2 (6 bases). Germline V lookup: CDR1 SGDLS, CDR2 YYNGEE. V was cut by 4 bases and J by 2 bases, with 14 bases left in between. The CDR3 consists of 15 residues. The CDR3 loop is CASSPALASTDTQYF. CDR3 nucleotide sequence: TGTGCCAGCAGCCCTGCACTAGCTTCCACAGATACGCAGTATTTT.

The genes are TRBV19 and TRBJ2-1; 7 bases map to TRBD2. Trimming cost V 0 bases and J 1 base; bases outside gene matches: 3. CDR1 LNHDA and CDR2 SQIVND come from the germline V gene (reference sequence). This CDR3 spans 16 amino acids. CDR3 in amino acids: CASSIDPGGSYNEQFF. DNA of the CDR3: TGTGCCAGTAGTATAGATCCGGGGGGTTCCTACAATGAGCAGTTCTTC.

This clone was counted a few times. The chain couples TRBV3-1 (or the pseudogene TRBV3-2) to TRBJ2-1; 10 bases are a match to TRBD2. Germline V gives CDR1 LGHDT, CDR2 YNNKEL (reference sequence). This CDR3 comprises 13 residues. J lost 10 bases, V lost 2 bases, and 2 bases had no gene match. The CDR3 sequence is CASSQLAGDEQFF. The CDR3 DNA reads as TGTGCCAGCAGCCAACTAGCGGGAGACGAGCAGTTCTTC.

The CDR3 loop reads CASSQVTGTSNQPQHF. In DNA form, the CDR3 reads TGCGCCAGCAGCCAAGTAACAGGGACTAGCAATCAGCCCCAGCATTTT. The V gene is TRBV4-1, the J gene TRBJ1-5; perhaps TRBD1 as D (6 bases). This CDR3 spans 16 amino acids. Germline V CDR1 and CDR2: MGHRA, YSYEKL. V was shortened by 1 base and J by 0 bases, with 10 bases between the two germline ends.

J is TRBJ2-5 and V is TRBV5-3; D call uncertain. TRBV5-3 is reported as an ORF; its role is uncertain. V lost 0 bases, J lost 1 base, and 13 bases lay in between. There are 16 residues in the CDR3. CDR3 sequence reads: CARSLECARPQETQYF. The DNA for the CDR3 is TGTGCCAGAAGCTTGGAATGTGCTAGACCCCAAGAGACCCAGTACTTC.

The CDR3 spells CASSLRVGNTIYF. The CDR3 DNA sequence: TGTGCCAGCAGCCTCAGGGTCGGAAACACCATATATTTT. This chain links TRBV6-5 with TRBJ1-3, with D maybe TRBD1 (5 bases). Germline values: CDR1 MNHEY, CDR2 SVGAGI. This CDR3 has 13 amino acids. V was pared by 6 bases and J by 4 bases, with 10 bases between.

This rearrangement joins TRBV6-5 to TRBJ1-2; D may be TRBD1 (5 bases). Germline assignment: CDR1 MNHEY and CDR2 SVGAGI. The germline V and J ends were trimmed by 5 bases and 1 base, with 14 bases remaining between them. CDR3 size: 15 residues. DNA for the CDR3: TGTGCCAGCAGTACGCGCCGGACAATTAACTATGGCTACACCTTC. It specifies CASSTRRTINYGYTF.

V is TRBV25-1 and J is TRBJ1-2; weak D call: TRBD1 (5 bases). V dropped 6 bases and J dropped 6 bases, with 17 bases sitting between them. CDR3 length: 14 amino acids. Germline lookup yields CDR1 MGHDK and CDR2 SYGVNS. The CDR3 here is CASSQTAFEDGYTF. CDR3 in DNA: TGTGCCAGCAGCCAGACAGCATTTGAGGATGGCTACACCTTC.

The chain joins TRBV7-7 to TRBJ2-5, with 7 bases matching TRBD1. The ends lost 5 bases at V and 4 bases at J; junction bases unmatched: 19. The V gene's germline CDR1 is SSHAT and CDR2 FNYEAQ (reference sequence). The CDR3 length is 18 residues. The CDR3 DNA follows: TGTGCCAGCAGCGTAGGCGACTCCAGGGGGTATACGGGAGAGACCCAGTACTTC. Protein sequence: CASSVGDSRGYTGETQYF. Full variable domain (outside the CDR3, taken from reference TRBV7-7 and TRBJ2-5): GAGVSQSPRYKVTKRGQDVTLRCDPISSHATLYWYQQALGQGPEFLTYFNYEAQPDKSGLPSDRFSAERPEGSISTLTIQRTEQRDSAMYRCASSVGDSRGYTGETQYFGPGTRLLVL.